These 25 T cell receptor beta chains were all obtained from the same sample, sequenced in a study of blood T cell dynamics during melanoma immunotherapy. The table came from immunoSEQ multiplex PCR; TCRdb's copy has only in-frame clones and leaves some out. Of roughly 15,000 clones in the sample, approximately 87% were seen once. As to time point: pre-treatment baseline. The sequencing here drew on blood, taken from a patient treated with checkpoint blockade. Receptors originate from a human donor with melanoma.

The CDR3 DNA follows: TGTGCCAGCAGCCCAGAAAAGGGGAACATTCAGTACTTC. The encoded protein is CASSPEKGNIQYF. V gene TRBV7-3 combines with J gene TRBJ2-4; possibly TRBD1 for D (5 bases). The V end lost 5 bases, the J end lost 7 bases, and 12 bases lay between the germline ends. The CDR3 is 13 amino acids. Germline V gene sequence: CDR1 SGHTA, CDR2 FQGTGA.

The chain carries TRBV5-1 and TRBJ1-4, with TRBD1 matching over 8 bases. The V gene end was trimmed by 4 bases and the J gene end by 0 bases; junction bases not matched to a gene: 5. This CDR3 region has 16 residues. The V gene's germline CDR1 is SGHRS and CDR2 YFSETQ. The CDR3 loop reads CASSGGQAATNEKLFF. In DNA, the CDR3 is TGCGCCAGCAGCGGGGGACAGGCCGCAACTAATGAAAAACTGTTTTTT.

CDR3 in amino acids: CASSFSGYQETQYF. CDR3 coding DNA: TGTGCCAGCAGTTTTTCAGGGTACCAAGAGACCCAGTACTTC. The V and J genes are TRBV27 and TRBJ2-5; tentatively, D is TRBD1 (5 bases). V gave up 3 bases and J gave up 0 bases, with 8 bases separating them. Germline-derived CDR1 and CDR2 are MNHEY and SMNVEV (reference sequence). CDR3 length: 14 residues.

CDR3 region: CASSEVVGSEAFF. The DNA for the CDR3 is TGTGCCAGCAGTGAAGTGGTAGGGTCTGAAGCTTTCTTT. J is TRBJ1-1 and V is TRBV2; D is undetermined. This CDR3 is built from 13 residues. With 1 base removed from V and 6 bases from J, the gap between germline ends came to 9 bases. Germline values: CDR1 SNHLY, CDR2 FYNNEI.

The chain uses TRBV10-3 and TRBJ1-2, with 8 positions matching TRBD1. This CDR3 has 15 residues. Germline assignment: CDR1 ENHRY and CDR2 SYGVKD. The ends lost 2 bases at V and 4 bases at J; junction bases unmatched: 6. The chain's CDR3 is CAISEGQGAGYGYTF. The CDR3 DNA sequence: TGTGCCATCAGTGAGGGGCAGGGGGCAGGCTATGGCTACACCTTC.

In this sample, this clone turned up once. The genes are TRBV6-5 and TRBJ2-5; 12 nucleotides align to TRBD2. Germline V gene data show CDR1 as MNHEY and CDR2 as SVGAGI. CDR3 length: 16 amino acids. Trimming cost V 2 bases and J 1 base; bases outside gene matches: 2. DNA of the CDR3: TGTGCCAGCAGTTACCTAGCGGGGGGGCCCCAAGAGACCCAGTACTTC. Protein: CASSYLAGGPQETQYF.

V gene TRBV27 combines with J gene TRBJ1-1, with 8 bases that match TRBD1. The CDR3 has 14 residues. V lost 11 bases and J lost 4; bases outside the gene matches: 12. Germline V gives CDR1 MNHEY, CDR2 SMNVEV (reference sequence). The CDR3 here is CAGIQGAWGTEAFF. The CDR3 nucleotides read TGTGCCGGCATTCAGGGGGCTTGGGGCACTGAAGCTTTCTTT.

This CDR3 is CASSEGKGRTRDTQYF. CDR3 bases: TGTGCCAGCAGTGAAGGGAAGGGCCGAACCAGGGATACGCAGTATTTT. V usage is TRBV2 and J usage is TRBJ2-3; D unclear. This CDR3 region has 16 residues. The V end lost 1 base, the J end lost 6 bases, and 17 bases lay between the germline ends. Germline V gene sequence: CDR1 SNHLY, CDR2 FYNNEI.

CDR3 nucleotides: TGTGCCAGCAGTTTAGTGGGGGCCGGGTTCTCAGATACGCAGTATTTT. As protein: CASSLVGAGFSDTQYF. The chain couples TRBV28 to TRBJ2-3, with D perhaps matching TRBD1 (6 bases). Trimming removed 2 bases from V and 4 bases from J, with 16 bases in between. The CDR3 covers 16 residues. Germline loops: CDR1 MDHEN, CDR2 SYDVKM.

As DNA, the CDR3 is TGTGCCAGCAGCCCCCTGCACAGTCAGACCCAGTACTTC. Residues: CASSPLHSQTQYF. The chain carries TRBV7-3 and TRBJ2-5, with D uncertain. Per germline, CDR1 SGHTA and CDR2 FQGTGA. V gave up 5 bases and J gave up 6 bases, with 13 bases separating them. The CDR3 is 13 amino acids.

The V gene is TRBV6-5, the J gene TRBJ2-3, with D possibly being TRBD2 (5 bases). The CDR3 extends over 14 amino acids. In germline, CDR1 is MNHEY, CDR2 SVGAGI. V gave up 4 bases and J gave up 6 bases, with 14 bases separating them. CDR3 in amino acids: CASSWIASVDTQYF. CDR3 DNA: TGTGCCAGCAGTTGGATAGCGTCCGTGGATACGCAGTATTTT.

DNA of the CDR3: TGCGCCAGCAGCAGCACAGATACGCAGTATTTT. Translated, it gives CASSSTDTQYF. V gene TRBV5-1 combines with J gene TRBJ2-3; D ambiguous. This CDR3 has 11 amino acids. Trimming left V 4 bases short and J 0 bases short, with 0 bases between. The germline CDR1 and CDR2 sequences are SGHRS and YFSETQ.

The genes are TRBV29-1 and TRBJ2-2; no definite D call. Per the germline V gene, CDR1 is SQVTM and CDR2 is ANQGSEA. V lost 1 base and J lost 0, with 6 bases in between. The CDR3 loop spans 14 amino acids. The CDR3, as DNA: TGCAGCGTTGAAGGTCTTTCGAACACCGGGGAGCTGTTTTTT. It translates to CSVEGLSNTGELFF.

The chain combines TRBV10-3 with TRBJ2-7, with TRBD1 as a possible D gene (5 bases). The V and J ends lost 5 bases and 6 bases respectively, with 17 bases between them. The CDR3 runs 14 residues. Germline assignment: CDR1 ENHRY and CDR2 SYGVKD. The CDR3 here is CAISTTVGWIEQYF. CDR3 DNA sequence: TGTGCCATCAGTACGACAGTGGGTTGGATCGAGCAGTACTTC.

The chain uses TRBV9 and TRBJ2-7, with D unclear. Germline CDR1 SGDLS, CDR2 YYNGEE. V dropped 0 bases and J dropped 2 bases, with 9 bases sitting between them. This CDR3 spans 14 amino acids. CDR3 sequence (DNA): TGTGCCAGCAGCGTAGCTGTGCAACCCTACGAGCAGTACTTC. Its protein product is CASSVAVQPYEQYF.

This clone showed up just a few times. The CDR3 spells CASSLAVPYGYTF. The CDR3 region has the DNA TGTGCCAGCAGCTTAGCGGTCCCCTATGGCTACACCTTC. The V call is TRBV7-9, the J call TRBJ1-2; unclear D gene. CDR3 length: 13 amino acids. The V gene lost 0 bases and the J gene lost 4 bases, with 6 bases spanning the gap. From germline, CDR1 is SEHNR and CDR2 FQNEAQ (reference sequence).

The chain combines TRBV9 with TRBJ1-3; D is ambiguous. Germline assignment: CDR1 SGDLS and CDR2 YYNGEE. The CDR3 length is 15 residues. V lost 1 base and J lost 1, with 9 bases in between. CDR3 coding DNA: TGTGCCAGCAGCGTATTGGGCGAGTCTGGAAACACCATATATTTT. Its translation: CASSVLGESGNTIYF.

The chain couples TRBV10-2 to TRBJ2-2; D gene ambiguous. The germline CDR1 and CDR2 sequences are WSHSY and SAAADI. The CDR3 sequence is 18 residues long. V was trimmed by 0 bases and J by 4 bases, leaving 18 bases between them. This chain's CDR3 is CASSESESWGASTGELFF. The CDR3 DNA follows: TGCGCCAGCAGTGAGTCGGAGAGCTGGGGTGCCTCCACCGGGGAGCTGTTTTTT.

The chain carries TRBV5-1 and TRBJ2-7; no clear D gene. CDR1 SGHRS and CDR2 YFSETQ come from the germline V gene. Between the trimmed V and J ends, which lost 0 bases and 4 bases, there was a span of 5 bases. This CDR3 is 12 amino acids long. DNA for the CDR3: TGCGCCAGCAGCTTGGAGGGTTACGAGCAGTACTTC. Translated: CASSLEGYEQYF.

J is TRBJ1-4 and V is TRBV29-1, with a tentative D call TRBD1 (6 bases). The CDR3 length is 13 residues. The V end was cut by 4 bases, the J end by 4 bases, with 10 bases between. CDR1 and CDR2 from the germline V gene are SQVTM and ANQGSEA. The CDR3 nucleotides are TGCAGCGTTGCACAGGGTATTAATGAAAAACTGTTTTTT. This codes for CSVAQGINEKLFF.

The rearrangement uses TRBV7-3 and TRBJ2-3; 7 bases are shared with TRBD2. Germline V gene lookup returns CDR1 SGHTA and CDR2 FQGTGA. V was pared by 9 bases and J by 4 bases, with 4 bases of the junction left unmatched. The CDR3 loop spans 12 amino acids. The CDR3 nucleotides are TGTGCCAGTGGACTAGGCGCAGATACGCAGTATTTT. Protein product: CASGLGADTQYF.

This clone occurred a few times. CDR3 amino acids: CSVRTMAGGDQPQHF. The CDR3 DNA reads as TGCAGCGTAAGAACGATGGCAGGGGGTGATCAGCCCCAGCATTTT. The V gene is TRBV29-1, the J gene TRBJ1-5; the match to TRBD1 covers 7 bases. The V gene's germline CDR1 is SQVTM and CDR2 ANQGSEA. The CDR3 is made up of 15 amino acids. V trimming: 6 bases; J trimming: 5 bases; junction bases outside the gene matches: 13.

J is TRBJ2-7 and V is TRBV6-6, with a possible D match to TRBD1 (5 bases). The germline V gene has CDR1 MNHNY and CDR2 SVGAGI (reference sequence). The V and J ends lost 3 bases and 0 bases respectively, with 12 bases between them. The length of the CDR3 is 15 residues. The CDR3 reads CASSYPRGASYEQYF. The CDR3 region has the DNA TGTGCCAGCAGTTATCCCCGTGGGGCCTCCTACGAGCAGTACTTC.

CDR3 DNA sequence: TGTGCCAGCAGCCGCATCGTGGACAGCTATGGCTACACCTTC. This codes for CASSRIVDSYGYTF. This sequence joins TRBV6-5 and TRBJ1-2; possible D gene TRBD1, 6 bases. Germline V gene lookup returns CDR1 MNHEY and CDR2 SVGAGI. The ends were cut back, 6 bases at V and 4 bases at J, with 15 bases in the middle. The CDR3 runs 14 residues.

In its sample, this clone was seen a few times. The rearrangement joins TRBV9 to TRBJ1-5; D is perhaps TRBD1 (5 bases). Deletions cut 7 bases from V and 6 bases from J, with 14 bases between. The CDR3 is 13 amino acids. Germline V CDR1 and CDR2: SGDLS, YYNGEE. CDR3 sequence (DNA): TGTGCCAGCGGCAGGGATCTAGGTCAGCCCCAGCATTTT. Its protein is CASGRDLGQPQHF.